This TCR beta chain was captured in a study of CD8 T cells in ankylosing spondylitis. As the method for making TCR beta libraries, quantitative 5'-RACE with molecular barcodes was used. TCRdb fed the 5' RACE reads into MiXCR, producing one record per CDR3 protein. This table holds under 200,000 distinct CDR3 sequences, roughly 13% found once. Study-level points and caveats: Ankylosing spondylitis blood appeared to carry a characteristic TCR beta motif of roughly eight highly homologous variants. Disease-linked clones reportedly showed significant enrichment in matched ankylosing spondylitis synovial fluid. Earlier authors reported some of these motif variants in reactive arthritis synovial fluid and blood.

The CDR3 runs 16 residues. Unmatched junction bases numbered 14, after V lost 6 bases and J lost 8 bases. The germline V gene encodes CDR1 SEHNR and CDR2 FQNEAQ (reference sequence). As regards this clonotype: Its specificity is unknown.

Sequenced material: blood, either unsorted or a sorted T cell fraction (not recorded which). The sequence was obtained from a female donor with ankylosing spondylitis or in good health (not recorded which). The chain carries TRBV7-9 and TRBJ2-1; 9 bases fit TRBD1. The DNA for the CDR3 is TGTGCCAGCAGTCAGACGTCGGGACAGGGATTCGATGAGCAGTTCTTC. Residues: CASSQTSGQGFDEQFF.